This TCR beta chain was identified during a study of cytomegalovirus exposure and HLA in healthy donors. Study-wide points: It was likely that a cluster of highly shared sequence variants was a sequencing artifact. An analysis was carried out later, and it reportedly showed fewer N-insertions in an Asian-associated ancestry cluster than the approximately 610-donor mean.

Germline loops: CDR1 SGHVS, CDR2 FNYEAQ. This CDR3 spans 16 amino acids. Trimming removed 5 bases from V and 4 bases from J; junction bases left unmatched: 10. This clone came up once. Its antigen is still unknown. The PCR was carried out with 60 Vbeta primers and 13 Jbeta primers. In the original analysis: It was a later analysis that counted about 80 million unique TCR beta chains, of which some 12 million were shared. TCRdb's copy holds only in-frame clones and misses some; the assay was immunoSEQ multiplex PCR. That table is the source of V, J and clone size, and D and trimming were worked out from the DNA. The table records under 300,000 clones, roughly 88% of them present only once.

The rearrangement links TRBV7-6 to TRBJ1-2; 10 nucleotides line up with TRBD1. This TCR was recovered from a man aged 35 to 55 in good health and CMV-seropositive. The sequencing input was PBMCs. CDR3 nucleotides: TGTGCCAGCAGCCCTGCCGGGACAGGGGTGCCCTATGGCTACACCTTC. The encoded protein is CASSPAGTGVPYGYTF. Full variable domain (rest looked up from reference TRBV7-6 and TRBJ1-2): GAGVSQSPRYKVTKRGQDVALRCDPISGHVSLYWYRQALGQGPEFLTYFNYEAQQDKSGLPNDRFSAERPEGSISTLTIQRTEQRDSAMYRCASSPAGTGVPYGYTFGSGTRLTVV.